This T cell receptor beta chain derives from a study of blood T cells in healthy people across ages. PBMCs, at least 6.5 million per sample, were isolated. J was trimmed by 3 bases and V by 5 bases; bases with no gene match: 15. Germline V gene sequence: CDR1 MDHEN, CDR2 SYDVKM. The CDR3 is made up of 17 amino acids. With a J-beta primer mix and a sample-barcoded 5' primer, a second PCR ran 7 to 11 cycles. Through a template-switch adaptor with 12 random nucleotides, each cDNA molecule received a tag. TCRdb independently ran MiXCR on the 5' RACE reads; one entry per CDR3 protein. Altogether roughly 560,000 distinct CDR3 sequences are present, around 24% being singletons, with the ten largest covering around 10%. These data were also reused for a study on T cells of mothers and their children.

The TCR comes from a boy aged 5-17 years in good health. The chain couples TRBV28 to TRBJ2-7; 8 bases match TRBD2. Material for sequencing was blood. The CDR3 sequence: CASSRRPQREFIYEQYF. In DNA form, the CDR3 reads TGTGCCAGCAGTCGGCGCCCACAGCGGGAGTTTATCTACGAGCAGTACTTC.